This record concerns one T cell receptor beta chain sequence. What it recognizes is unknown. The sample is drawn from a study of cytomegalovirus exposure and HLA in healthy donors. Findings and caveats of the study: Analysis performed later showed TCR beta chains linked to HLA being more clonally expanded than equally common others. Several of the most significant clusters appeared linked to common viral pathogens, based on a later analysis.

With 60 Vbeta and 13 Jbeta primers, the PCR was carried out. Repertoires were generated with immunoSEQ multiplex PCR, while TCRdb's copy carries only in-frame clones and drops some. The table records about 130,000 clones, roughly 78% of them present only once. Germline V gene sequence: CDR1 MDHEN, CDR2 SYDVKM. The V and J ends lost 4 bases and 5 bases respectively, with 23 bases between them. This CDR3 contains 17 residues. Sampled while nominally healthy, donors likely had unrecorded immune exposures. This TCR was sampled from a man in his thirties or forties in good health and CMV-seropositive. The gene calls are TRBV28 and TRBJ1-2, with D unresolved. Material: PBMCs. The DNA for the CDR3 is TGTGCCAGCAGTTCCGGATCGTCAGGCGCGTCTACATATGGCTACACCTTC. Translation gives CASSSGSSGASTYGYTF.